One and the same sample provided the 21 T cell receptor beta chains below, sequenced in a study of shared clonotypes between healthy human individuals. This table comes from immunoSEQ multiplex PCR, and its TCRdb copy is limited to in-frame clones, with some not included. This table holds approximately 620,000 clones, more than 95% found once. What was sequenced was naive CD4+ T cells sorted from blood. Subset defined: CD45RA+ positively selected. These receptors came from a woman in her twenties or thirties in good health.

The CDR3 region is CASSFDRGYEQYF. CDR3 DNA: TGTGCCAGCAGTTTCGACAGGGGATACGAGCAGTACTTC. The chain uses TRBV27 and TRBJ2-7; 8 bases are shared with TRBD1. The length of the CDR3 is 13 residues. Germline loops: CDR1 MNHEY, CDR2 SMNVEV (reference sequence). The V segment lost 3 bases and the J segment 4 bases; nucleotides outside the gene matches: 2.

The J gene is TRBJ2-5, the V gene TRBV29-1; 8 positions agree with TRBD1. CDR1 and CDR2 (germline): SQVTM, ANQGSEA. The CDR3 covers 14 residues. V shed 6 bases, J shed 0 bases, and the junction held 6 bases outside the gene matches. The CDR3: CSVLGQGHQETQYF. The CDR3 region has the DNA TGCAGCGTCCTAGGACAGGGACACCAAGAGACCCAGTACTTC. The entire variable domain, with the rest obtained from reference TRBV29-1 and TRBJ2-5, is as follows: SAVISQKPSRDICQRGTSLTIQCQVDSQVTMMFWYRQQPGQSLTLIATANQGSEATYESGFVIDKFPISRPNLTFSTLTVSNMSPEDSSIYLCSVLGQGHQETQYFGPGTRLLVL.

J is TRBJ2-7 and V is TRBV19; 9 bases map to TRBD1. The CDR3 is 14 amino acids. V shed 3 bases and J 6 bases; nucleotides not matched to a gene: 6. From germline, CDR1 is LNHDA and CDR2 SQIVND (reference sequence). This CDR3 reads CASSMTTGGIEQYF. As DNA, the CDR3 is TGTGCCAGTAGTATGACCACAGGGGGCATCGAGCAGTACTTC.

The count of this clone is one. The CDR3 DNA reads as TGTGCCAGCAGCCTGGACAGGGGATTGCGTGGCTACACCTTC. Residues: CASSLDRGLRGYTF. The chain employs TRBV5-5 and TRBJ1-2; TRBD1 matches at 9 bases. The germline CDR1 and CDR2 sequences are SGHKS and YYEKEE (reference sequence). V shed 4 bases and J 7 bases; nucleotides not matched to a gene: 8. The CDR3 runs to 14 residues.

This sequence joins TRBV4-1 and TRBJ2-1; unclear D gene. This CDR3 is 13 amino acids long. V lost 0 bases to trimming and J lost 8 bases, with 8 bases between them. The germline V gene encodes CDR1 MGHRA and CDR2 YSYEKL. This CDR3 reads CASSQDRLHEQFF. DNA for the CDR3: TGCGCCAGCAGCCAAGATAGGCTCCATGAGCAGTTCTTC.

The chain links TRBV21-1 to TRBJ2-1; TRBD2 is taken as the D call from the table, unchecked against the DNA. TRBV21-1 is a known pseudogene. CDR3 length equals 15 residues. CDR3 region: CASSIQTSGSNEQFF. CDR3 coding DNA: TGTGCCAGCAGCATTCAGACTAGCGGGAGCAATGAGCAGTTCTTC.

The CDR3 spells CASSWGSGANVLTF. In DNA, the CDR3 is TGCGCCAGCAGCTGGGGGTCTGGGGCCAACGTCCTGACTTTC. This chain uses TRBV5-1 with TRBJ2-6; either TRBD1 or TRBD2 may supply D (5 bases each). V dropped 3 bases and J dropped 1 base, with 5 bases sitting between them. CDR3 size: 14 residues. Germline-derived CDR1 and CDR2 are SGHRS and YFSETQ.

The chain combines TRBV7-8 with TRBJ1-5; 7 bases line up with TRBD1. Losses at the gene ends were 5 bases for V and 0 bases for J; bases not matched to a gene: 7. The germline V gene encodes CDR1 SGHVS and CDR2 FQNEAQ. The length of the CDR3 is 16 residues. The CDR3 sequence: CASSPGTVYSNQPQHF. CDR3 DNA sequence: TGTGCCAGCAGCCCCGGGACAGTGTATAGCAATCAGCCCCAGCATTTT.

The CDR3 is CASSLDPGQSYTF. For the CDR3, the DNA is TGTGCCAGCAGCTTAGATCCCGGACAGAGCTACACCTTC. The chain combines TRBV7-9 with TRBJ1-2, with D possibly TRBD1 on 6 matching bases. CDR3 length equals 13 residues. The germline CDR1 and CDR2 sequences are SEHNR and FQNEAQ (reference sequence). Trimming shortened V by 1 base and J by 9 bases, and 12 bases separated the two germline ends. The entire variable domain, with the rest obtained from reference TRBV7-9 and TRBJ1-2, is as follows: DTGVSQNPRHKITKRGQNVTFRCDPISEHNRLYWYRQTLGQGPEFLTYFQNEAQLEKSRLLSDRFSAERPKGSFSTLEIQRTEQGDSAMYLCASSLDPGQSYTFGSGTRLTVV.

This sequence joins TRBV9 and TRBJ1-4; D is uncertain. The length of the CDR3 is 12 residues. Trimming removed 0 bases at V and 11 bases at J, with 8 bases between. Germline V gene sequence: CDR1 SGDLS, CDR2 YYNGEE. CDR3 loop: CASSVDEGKLFF. The CDR3 nucleotides are TGTGCCAGCAGCGTAGATGAAGGGAAACTGTTTTTT.

The gene calls are TRBV27 and TRBJ2-7, with D perhaps TRBD1 or TRBD2 (5 bases each). Germline V gives CDR1 MNHEY, CDR2 SMNVEV (reference sequence). Trimming removed 3 bases at V and 3 bases at J, with 15 bases between. CDR3 length equals 15 residues. CDR3 nucleotide sequence: TGTGCCAGCAGTTTTGCCGGGGCCGGACTCTACGAGCAGTACTTC. Encoded protein: CASSFAGAGLYEQYF.

V gene TRBV5-1 combines with J gene TRBJ1-2, with 7 nucleotides matching TRBD1. This CDR3 spans 16 amino acids. Germline V gene lookup returns CDR1 SGHRS and CDR2 YFSETQ. Trimming cost V 4 bases and J 2 bases; bases outside gene matches: 11. The CDR3 nucleotides are TGCGCCAGCAGCCCGGGACAGTGGGGACCAAACTATGGCTACACCTTC. Translation: CASSPGQWGPNYGYTF.

The rearrangement links TRBV6-6 to TRBJ2-7, with 7 bases aligning to TRBD1. Germline CDR1 MNHNY, CDR2 SVGAGI (reference sequence). V lost 4 bases, J lost 9 bases, and 9 bases stayed unmatched. The CDR3 length is 13 residues. In DNA form, the CDR3 reads TGTGCCAGCAGTTTCGACAGGGCCCTGGGGCAGTACTTC. Protein product: CASSFDRALGQYF.

This chain joins TRBV29-1 and TRBJ1-1; no clear D gene. The CDR3 covers 14 residues. Germline CDR1 and CDR2: SQVTM and ANQGSEA. Trimming shortened V by 2 bases and J by 5 bases, and 15 bases separated the two germline ends. The CDR3 region has the DNA TGCAGCGTTGAATTGGTTTTCGGCGGAACTGAAGCTTTCTTT. The encoded protein is CSVELVFGGTEAFF.

The chain links TRBV5-1 to TRBJ2-2, with D unclear. This CDR3 is 12 amino acids long. Germline lookup yields CDR1 SGHRS and CDR2 YFSETQ. V was shortened by 8 bases and J by 2 bases, with 7 bases between the two germline ends. CDR3 nucleotide sequence: TGCGCCAGTCGAGAAAACACCGGGGAGCTGTTTTTT. It encodes CASRENTGELFF.

The chain is built from TRBV19 and TRBJ1-5; the D gene is possibly TRBD1 (6 bases). CDR1 is LNHDA and CDR2 is SQIVND in the germline V gene (reference sequence). Deletions cut 5 bases from V and 3 bases from J, with 14 bases between. The CDR3 runs to 15 residues. CDR3 sequence (DNA): TGTGCCAGTAGTCCCAGGGGAGGAGACAATCAGCCCCAGCATTTT. Encoded protein: CASSPRGGDNQPQHF.

This clone was seen just once. The chain links TRBV15 to TRBJ2-5; tentatively, D is TRBD1 (6 bases). Germline CDR1 and CDR2: LNHNV and YYDKDF (reference sequence). Trimming left V 2 bases short and J 4 bases short, with 20 bases between. CDR3 length: 17 residues. The DNA of the CDR3 is TGTGCCACCAGCAGACCGACGAACAGGGTAGGCGTAGAGACCCAGTACTTC. Translated: CATSRPTNRVGVETQYF. Full variable domain (rest looked up from reference TRBV15 and TRBJ2-5): DAMVIQNPRYQVTQFGKPVTLSCSQTLNHNVMYWYQQKSSQAPKLLFHYYDKDFNNEADTPDNFQSRRPNTSFCFLDIRSPGLGDTAMYLCATSRPTNRVGVETQYFGPGTRLLVL.

This clone was picked up a small number of times. The J gene is TRBJ1-4, the V gene TRBV6-1; unclear D gene. CDR3 length: 11 amino acids. The V end lost 4 bases, the J end lost 7 bases, and 4 bases lay between the germline ends. Germline V lookup: CDR1 MNHNS, CDR2 SASEGT. The DNA for the CDR3 is TGTGCCAGCAGTGGAATTGAAAAACTGTTTTTT. Translating gives CASSGIEKLFF.

This clone was found once. The chain links TRBV27 to TRBJ2-3; the D call may be TRBD1 or TRBD2 (5 bases each). The germline gives CDR1 MNHEY, CDR2 SMNVEV (reference sequence). The V end lost 3 bases, the J end lost 0 bases, and 13 bases lay between the germline ends. There are 16 residues in the CDR3. The DNA of the CDR3 is TGTGCCAGCAGTTTCGGGGCGGCCCATAGCACAGATACGCAGTATTTT. Its protein product is CASSFGAAHSTDTQYF.

This sequence joins TRBV5-1 and TRBJ2-1, with TRBD2 matching over 8 bases. From germline, CDR1 is SGHRS and CDR2 YFSETQ. The V segment lost 3 bases and the J segment 0 bases; nucleotides outside the gene matches: 5. The CDR3 sequence is 16 residues long. In DNA form, the CDR3 reads TGCGCCAGCAGCTCGGCTGGGACTAGCTCCTACAATGAGCAGTTCTTC. Translating it yields CASSSAGTSSYNEQFF.

The CDR3 coding sequence is TGTGCCAGCAGTTTAGCAGGGTCGACTCAGCCCCAGCATTTT. Protein sequence: CASSLAGSTQPQHF. The chain carries TRBV28 and TRBJ1-5; D might be TRBD1 (5 bases). CDR3 length: 14 residues. CDR1 and CDR2 from the germline V gene are MDHEN and SYDVKM. V dropped 2 bases and J dropped 6 bases, with 11 bases sitting between them. The full variable domain, completed using reference TRBV28 and TRBJ1-5, is DVKVTQSSRYLVKRTGEKVFLECVQDMDHENMFWYRQDPGLGLRLIYFSYDVKMKEKGDIPEGYSVSREKKERFSLILESASTNQTSMYLCASSLAGSTQPQHFGDGTRLSIL.